The sequence of this T cell receptor beta chain was determined in a study of T-cell memory formation after mild COVID-19. Germline V gene lookup returns CDR1 SGHRS and CDR2 YFSETQ. With 4 bases removed from V and 5 bases from J, the gap between germline ends came to 22 bases. There are 16 residues in the CDR3. This clonotype showed up just a few times. MiXCR was run by TCRdb on the 5' RACE reads, yielding one entry per CDR3 protein. Seen here are about 610,000 distinct CDR3 sequences, around 16% observed once, and the top ten hold roughly 8.2%. This chain joins TRBV5-1 and TRBJ2-7; perhaps TRBD2 as D (6 bases). The sample was PBMCs or a T cell subset sorted from them (not recorded which). The clonotype was recovered from an adult woman who had mild COVID-19 (a few samples of this study predate the infection). Cell type and time point are not known. The CDR3: CASSRAVAGQRDEQYF. For the CDR3, the DNA is TGCGCCAGCAGCAGGGCGGTGGCAGGTCAGCGGGACGAGCAGTACTTC. The full variable domain, its missing parts supplied by reference TRBV5-1 and TRBJ2-7, is KAGVTQTPRYLIKTRGQQVTLSCSPISGHRSVSWYQQTPGQGLQFLFEYFSETQRNKGNFPGRFSGRQFSNSRSEMNVSTLELGDSALYLCASSRAVAGQRDEQYFGPGTRLTVT.